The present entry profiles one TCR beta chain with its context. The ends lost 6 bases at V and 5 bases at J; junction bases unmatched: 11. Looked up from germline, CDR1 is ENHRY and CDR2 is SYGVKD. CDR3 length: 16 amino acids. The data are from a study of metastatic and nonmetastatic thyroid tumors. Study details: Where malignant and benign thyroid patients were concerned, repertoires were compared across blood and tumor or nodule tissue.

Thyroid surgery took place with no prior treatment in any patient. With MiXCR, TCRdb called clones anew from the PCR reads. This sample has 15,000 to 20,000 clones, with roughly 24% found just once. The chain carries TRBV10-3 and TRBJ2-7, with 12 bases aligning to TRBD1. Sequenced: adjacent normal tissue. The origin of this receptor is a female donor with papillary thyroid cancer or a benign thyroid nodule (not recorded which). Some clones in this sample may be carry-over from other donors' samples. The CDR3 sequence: CAISGGQGALAHEQYF. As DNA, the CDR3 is TGTGCCATCAGCGGGGGACAGGGGGCCCTAGCACACGAGCAGTACTTC.